The 8 T cell receptor beta chains given below trace back to one sample, sequenced in a study of PD-1 blockade in mismatch repair-deficient tumors. Method: immunoSEQ multiplex PCR; TCRdb's copy keeps in-frame clones and lacks some. The profile shows approximately 80,000 clones, 65% to 85% of them singletons. Source: peripheral blood, taken 44 weeks after starting pembrolizumab. All receptors derive from an adult with mismatch repair-deficient cancer.

This rearrangement joins TRBV9 to TRBJ2-5, with D maybe TRBD1 (5 bases). V shed 0 bases and J shed 1 base, with 10 bases lying between them. The CDR3 length is 15 residues. Germline V gene sequence: CDR1 SGDLS, CDR2 YYNGEE. For the CDR3, the DNA is TGTGCCAGCAGCGTAGTAGCAGGGTTCCAAGAGACCCAGTACTTC. Encoded protein: CASSVVAGFQETQYF.

This chain links TRBV11-2 with TRBJ2-7; TRBD1 or TRBD2 may be the D gene (5 bases each). V was trimmed by 3 bases and J by 6 bases, leaving 9 bases between them. Germline lookup yields CDR1 SGHAT and CDR2 FQNNGV. This CDR3 comprises 12 residues. CDR3 DNA: TGTGCCAGCAGCTTTGGGGACCCCGAGCAGTACTTC. Translation gives CASSFGDPEQYF.

The chain has TRBV5-4 and TRBJ2-7, with D possibly called TRBD1 or TRBD2 (6 bases each). V was shortened by 2 bases and J by 6 bases, with 12 bases between the two germline ends. CDR1 is SGHNT and CDR2 is YYREEE in the germline V gene (reference sequence). This CDR3 has 13 amino acids. The CDR3 loop is CASSFEQGGEQYF. The CDR3 DNA is TGTGCCAGCAGCTTCGAACAGGGAGGCGAGCAGTACTTC.

Of note for this clone: An end of the junction differs from the germline gene, which may be a read error. This chain joins TRBV7-7 and TRBJ2-1; no firm D call. Germline CDR1 reads SSHAT; CDR2 reads FNYEAQ (reference sequence). The CDR3 is 13 amino acids. This chain's CDR3 is CASSLGAYNEQFF. CDR3 coding DNA: TGTGCTAGCAGCTTAGGAGCCTACAATGAGCAGTTCTTC.

This chain uses TRBV19 with TRBJ1-2, with D perhaps matching TRBD1 (5 bases). The CDR3 contains 15 residues. In germline, CDR1 is LNHDA, CDR2 SQIVND (reference sequence). The V end was cut by 3 bases, the J end by 7 bases, with 18 bases between. Written as DNA, the CDR3 is TGTGCCAGTAGTATCGCTTTTCAGACAGTGTCTGGCTACACCTTC. This codes for CASSIAFQTVSGYTF.

The chain employs TRBV27 and TRBJ2-1, with TRBD2 as a possible D gene (6 bases). The V and J ends lost 4 bases and 6 bases respectively, with 16 bases between them. Germline CDR1 MNHEY, CDR2 SMNVEV (reference sequence). The CDR3 has 15 amino acids. CDR3 residues: CASSSLGRTSNEQFF. CDR3 DNA: TGTGCCAGCAGTTCACTCGGGAGAACGAGCAATGAGCAGTTCTTC.

Turning to this clone: One end of the junction does not line up with germline, which may come from a read error. V usage is TRBV7-7 and J usage is TRBJ1-3, with 9 bases that match TRBD1. The CDR3 is 16 residues long. Germline V gene data show CDR1 as SSHAT and CDR2 as FNYEAQ (reference sequence). This CDR3 is CASSPGQGNSGNTIYF. The CDR3 nucleotides read TGTGCTAGCAGTCCGGGACAGGGTAACTCTGGAAACACCATATATTTT.

The J gene is TRBJ2-1, the V gene TRBV27, with a possible D match to TRBD1 (5 bases). Germline V lookup: CDR1 MNHEY, CDR2 SMNVEV (reference sequence). The CDR3 runs 14 residues. Trimming took off 6 bases at V and 5 bases at J, with 14 bases between the two ends. The CDR3 DNA reads TGTGCCAGCAGAGGGGCTTATTCCGACAATGAGCAGTTCTTC. Amino acid sequence: CASRGAYSDNEQFF.